This T cell receptor beta chain was identified during a study of blood T cell repertoires in COVID-19. Original handling: How many nucleated cells were present was estimated from reference gene primer amplification. Repertoires were generated with immunoSEQ multiplex PCR, while TCRdb's copy carries only in-frame clones and drops some. Clonal size and the V and J genes are those of that table, whereas D and trimming came from the DNA. The data hold 380,000 or so clones, with more than 70% observed a single time. Germline CDR1 MRHNA, CDR2 SNTAGT. The CDR3 runs 13 residues. V gave up 4 bases and J gave up 6 bases; unmatched junction bases: 5.

The TCR sequence derives from a middle-aged man with acute or convalescent COVID-19. This chain links TRBV6-4 with TRBJ1-1; 7 nucleotides align to TRBD1. What was sequenced was peripheral blood. The CDR3 sequence is CASSARTGSEAFF. The CDR3 DNA sequence: TGTGCCAGCAGTGCGCGGACAGGTTCTGAAGCTTTCTTT.